The 30 T cell receptor beta chains presented below share a single source sample, sequenced in a study of read filtering for tumor transcriptome and immune sequencing. This library used 300 to 450 ng RNA and molecular barcoded adaptors spanning alpha/delta and beta/gamma chains. TCRdb reprocessed the reads with MiXCR, giving one entry per CDR3 protein. The sample has 40,000 or so distinct CDR3 sequences, 12% seen once. Sequencing was carried out using a population of CD138-negative cells sorted from bone marrow. Receptors were obtained from a donor aged 40 or older with multiple myeloma.

On this clonotype: One base away lies a much larger clone, so this may be a sequencing read error. Because it lacks the conserved phenylalanine or tryptophan at the end, this CDR3 is likely a read error. The gene calls are TRBV28 and TRBJ2-3; D might be TRBD1 or TRBD2, each matching 5 bases. Trimming took off 3 bases at V and 2 bases at J, with 12 bases between the two ends. The CDR3 extends over 15 amino acids. Germline V gene data show CDR1 as MDHEN and CDR2 as SYDVKM. CDR3 amino acids: CASSFVRGPTDTQYS. CDR3 DNA: TGTGCCAGCAGTTTCGTCCGGGGACCCACAGATACGCAGTATTCT.

This clonotype was detected only a few times. A read error is possible here, since a much larger clone lies one base away. The chain is built from TRBV5-1 and TRBJ1-1; D might be TRBD1 (5 bases). The CDR3 consists of 15 residues. Looked up from germline, CDR1 is SGHRS and CDR2 is YFSETQ. The CDR3 DNA sequence: TGCGCCAGCAGCATGGGGACGGGAAGTGGCACTGAAGCTTCCTTT. This translates into CASSMGTGSGTEASF.

Comment on this clonotype: Germline and junction disagree at one end, which may indicate a read error. The V gene is TRBV28, the J gene TRBJ2-7; D is perhaps TRBD2 (7 bases). The CDR3 has 15 amino acids. Germline V CDR1 and CDR2: MDHEN, SYDVKM. The CDR3 sequence: CASSFWSGGADEQCF. Here the CDR3 DNA reads TGTGCCAGCAGTTTTTGGAGTGGGGGGGCCGACGAGCAGTGCTTC. Variable domain in full (rest from reference TRBV28 and TRBJ2-7): DVKVTQSSRYLVKRTGEKVFLECVQDMDHENMFWYRQDPGLGLRLIYFSYDVKMKEKGDIPEGYSVSREKKERFSLILESASTNQTSMYLCASSFWSGGADEQCFGPGTRLTVT.

This clonotype was counted at least ten times. This chain connects TRBV20-1 to TRBJ2-3, with 7 bases fitting TRBD1. The CDR3 consists of 14 residues. Trimming took 5 bases from V and 2 from J; bases not matched to a gene: 7. Germline V gene data show CDR1 as DFQATT and CDR2 as SNEGSKA (reference sequence). The CDR3 DNA is TGCAGTGCTCCCCGGACAGGCGTCACAGATACGCAGTATTTT. It codes for CSAPRTGVTDTQYF.

This clonotype was detected a few times. This chain uses TRBV20-1 with TRBJ2-5, with 7 bases matching TRBD2. Germline CDR1 is DFQATT and CDR2 is SNEGSKA (reference sequence). The CDR3 loop spans 16 amino acids. The junction had 11 bases not matched to a gene; V was cut back by 3 bases and J by 1 base. This CDR3 reads CSARKRGRAIQETQYF. The CDR3 nucleotides read TGCAGTGCTAGGAAGCGGGGCAGGGCAATCCAAGAGACCCAGTACTTC.

This clonotype was recorded at least ten times. This chain uses TRBV7-8 with TRBJ2-1; 8 bases are a match to TRBD2. Germline-derived CDR1 and CDR2 are SGHVS and FQNEAQ. With V trimmed by 7 bases and J by 6 bases, 8 bases remained unmatched. This CDR3 comprises 14 residues. DNA of the CDR3: TGTGCCAGCACCTTCGACAGCGGGGGCAATGAGCAGTTCTTC. Its translation is CASTFDSGGNEQFF.

Points on this clonotype: A much larger clonotype is one base distant, so this may be a read error. This chain connects TRBV5-1 to TRBJ2-3; D gene ambiguous. There are 13 residues in the CDR3. CDR1 is SGHRS, CDR2 YFSETQ, per germline. This CDR3 is CASSLDGTDTRYF. CDR3 DNA: TGCGCCAGCAGCTTGGATGGCACAGATACGCGGTATTTT.

This clonotype has only a few counts. The chain uses TRBV28 and TRBJ2-7; no definite D call. CDR3 length equals 11 residues. The germline CDR1 and CDR2 sequences are MDHEN and SYDVKM. Trimming pared 2 bases from V and 5 bases from J, leaving 4 bases between. CDR3 sequence: CASSLENEQYF. For the CDR3, the DNA is TGTGCCAGCAGTTTAGAGAACGAGCAGTACTTC.

This clonotype was observed many times. The CDR3 DNA is TGCAGTGCTAGTGGAACTAGTCAGGGGGAGCAGTTCTTC. Its protein product is CSASGTSQGEQFF. The genes are TRBV20-1 and TRBJ2-1; possibly TRBD1 for D (6 bases). CDR1 is DFQATT and CDR2 is SNEGSKA in the germline V gene (reference sequence). Between the trimmed V and J ends, which lost 3 bases and 10 bases, there was a span of 16 bases. The length of the CDR3 is 13 residues.

This clonotype was seen ten or more times. The rearrangement uses TRBV20-1 and TRBJ2-1, with a possible D match to TRBD1 (6 bases). This CDR3 has 13 amino acids. Germline V lookup: CDR1 DFQATT, CDR2 SNEGSKA (reference sequence). The chain's CDR3 is CMILRDTYNEQFF. The CDR3 bases are TGCATGATCCTCCGGGACACTTACAATGAGCAGTTCTTC.

This clonotype was detected ten times or more. The chain combines TRBV11-2 with TRBJ2-6; no definite D call. V dropped 4 bases and J dropped 0 bases, with 4 bases sitting between them. The CDR3 loop spans 14 amino acids. Germline lookup yields CDR1 SGHAT and CDR2 FQNNGV. The CDR3 sequence is CASSSLSGANVLTF. The CDR3 DNA follows: TGTGCCAGCAGCTCTCTCTCTGGGGCCAACGTCCTGACTTTC.

This clonotype has a count of ten or more. The rearrangement links TRBV6-6 to TRBJ1-1; D is unresolved. Germline values: CDR1 MNHNY, CDR2 SVGAGI (reference sequence). The length of the CDR3 is 15 residues. Trimming left V 2 bases short and J 2 bases short, with 12 bases between. CDR3 residues: CASSYNQKSNTEAFF. The DNA for the CDR3 is TGTGCCAGCAGTTACAACCAAAAAAGTAACACTGAAGCTTTCTTT.

The table lists this clonotype with a few counts. At one end the junction does not follow the germline gene, possibly because of a read error. The gene calls are TRBV27 and TRBJ2-7, with D possibly matching TRBD2 (6 bases). The CDR3 runs 14 residues. In germline, CDR1 is MNHEY, CDR2 SMNVEV (reference sequence). The CDR3 loop is CASSLWGDSYGQYF. The CDR3 DNA follows: TGTGCCAGCAGTTTATGGGGGGACTCCTACGGGCAGTACTTC.

In the case of this clonotype: This may be a read error: a much more frequent sequence differs by one nucleotide. V usage is TRBV7-2 and J usage is TRBJ2-5, with 8 bases identical to TRBD1. Germline V gives CDR1 SGHTA, CDR2 FQGNSA. The CDR3 is 15 amino acids. J gave up 5 bases and V 8 bases, and 13 bases lay outside the gene matches. CDR3 amino acids: CASGYGTGLGETQYF. In DNA, the CDR3 is TGTGCCAGCGGCTATGGGACAGGTCTAGGGGAGACCCAGTACTTC. The whole variable domain, remainder taken from reference TRBV7-2 and TRBJ2-5, is GAGVSQSPSNKVTEKGKDVELRCDPISGHTALYWYRQSLGQGLEFLIYFQGNSAPDKSGLPSDRFSAERTGGSVSTLTIQRTQQEDSAVYLCASGYGTGLGETQYFGPGTRLLVL.

There are a few counts of this clonotype. This clone may be a read error of a much larger clone one base away. This is likely a read error, given that the CDR3 carries no conserved phenylalanine or tryptophan at its end. The chain couples TRBV29-1 to TRBJ2-5, with D perhaps TRBD2 (5 bases). Germline CDR1 and CDR2: SQVTM and ANQGSEA. CDR3 length equals 11 residues. The V gene lost 6 bases and the J gene lost 3 bases, with 8 bases spanning the gap. Here the CDR3 reads CSVEREETQYL. In nucleotides, the CDR3 is TGCAGCGTCGAGAGGGAAGAGACCCAGTACCTC.

This clonotype came up many times. The chain combines TRBV5-1 with TRBJ1-1, with 10 bases aligning to TRBD1. J was trimmed by 3 bases and V by 4 bases; bases with no gene match: 6. Germline loops: CDR1 SGHRS, CDR2 YFSETQ. This CDR3 has 15 amino acids. The CDR3 reads CASSLATGGDTEAFF. The CDR3 DNA reads TGCGCCAGCAGCCTGGCGACAGGGGGCGACACTGAAGCTTTCTTT.

This clonotype was detected a few times. A read error may produce the germline difference seen at one junction end. The CDR3 DNA follows: TGTGCCGGCAGAGAAACAGGGCTGGGCAATCAGCCCCAGCATTTT. Translation: CAGRETGLGNQPQHF. J is TRBJ1-5 and V is TRBV2; D might be TRBD1 (6 bases). Germline V gene sequence: CDR1 SNHLY, CDR2 FYNNEI. This CDR3 contains 15 residues.

Concerning this clonotype itself: A read error may produce the germline difference seen at one junction end. The chain's CDR3 is CASRLGPYGGRTDAQYF. CDR3 bases: TGTGCCAGCCGCTTAGGTCCCTACGGAGGACGCACAGATGCGCAGTATTTT. The V gene is TRBV7-9, the J gene TRBJ2-3; the D gene is possibly TRBD2 (5 bases). The CDR3 has 17 residues. CDR1 is SEHNR, CDR2 FQNEAQ, per germline (reference sequence).

This clonotype has more than one count but fewer than ten. This sequence joins TRBV7-9 and TRBJ2-2, with 11 bases lining up with TRBD1. J gave up 2 bases and V 10 bases, and 6 bases lay outside the gene matches. The CDR3 sequence is 15 residues long. Looked up from germline, CDR1 is SEHNR and CDR2 is FQNEAQ (reference sequence). CDR3 sequence: CANGQGAENTGELFF. The CDR3 DNA sequence: TGTGCCAATGGACAGGGGGCAGAAAACACCGGGGAGCTGTTTTTT.

In its sample, this clonotype was seen many times. The chain uses TRBV3-1 and TRBJ2-1, with D perhaps given as TRBD1 or TRBD2 (5 bases each). Trimming removed 4 bases from V and 8 bases from J, with 15 bases in between. This CDR3 is built from 14 residues. The V gene's germline CDR1 is LGHDT and CDR2 YNNKEL (reference sequence). CDR3 protein: CASSLGRSRDEQFF. CDR3 nucleotide sequence: TGTGCCAGCAGCCTTGGGAGATCCAGGGATGAGCAGTTCTTC.

The table lists this clonotype with many counts. This chain connects TRBV28 to TRBJ1-5, with D possibly being TRBD1 (5 bases). Trimming took off 5 bases at V and 0 bases at J, with 11 bases between the two ends. Looked up from germline, CDR1 is MDHEN and CDR2 is SYDVKM. CDR3 length: 15 amino acids. The CDR3 DNA reads TGTGCCAGCAGTCCGAGACAGATTAGCAATCAGCCCCAGCATTTT. Its translation is CASSPRQISNQPQHF.

This clonotype was observed a handful of times. This chain joins TRBV5-4 and TRBJ2-7; 7 bases align to TRBD1. CDR3 length: 16 residues. CDR1 SGHNT and CDR2 YYREEE come from the germline V gene (reference sequence). V lost 4 bases and J lost 0; bases outside the gene matches: 10. The CDR3 sequence: CASSTRGRSDSYEQYF. In DNA, the CDR3 is TGTGCCAGCAGCACGAGGGGGCGGAGTGACTCCTACGAGCAGTACTTC.

A note on this clonotype: A much larger clone lies one base from this, so it may be a read error. This chain uses TRBV4-2 with TRBJ2-2; D gene uncertain. Germline CDR1 LGHNA, CDR2 YNFKEQ. Trimming removed 4 bases at V and 0 bases at J, with 3 bases between. The CDR3 runs to 13 residues. The chain's CDR3 is CASSPSNTGELFF. For the CDR3, the DNA is TGTGCCAGCAGCCCCTCGAACACCGGGGAGCTGTTTTTT.

The sample holds many counts of this clonotype. This rearrangement joins TRBV5-6 to TRBJ2-3, with D tentatively TRBD1 (6 bases). V lost 0 bases, J lost 7 bases, and 18 bases lay in between. CDR1 and CDR2 from the germline V gene are SGHDT and YYEEEE. CDR3 length: 16 amino acids. CDR3 nucleotide sequence: TGTGCCAGCAGCTTGGGCAGGGGAATTTATAGAAATACGCAGTATTTT. Amino acids: CASSLGRGIYRNTQYF.

The chain recombines TRBV28 with TRBJ1-3, with unresolved D. Trimming removed 3 bases from V and 0 bases from J, with 9 bases in between. The CDR3 is made up of 15 amino acids. Germline CDR1 reads MDHEN; CDR2 reads SYDVKM. The CDR3 spells CASSFVEGSGNTIYF. The CDR3 DNA reads as TGTGCCAGCAGTTTCGTGGAGGGCTCTGGAAACACCATATATTTT.

The V and J genes are TRBV30 and TRBJ2-1; D might be TRBD2 (5 bases). This CDR3 has 14 residues. CDR1 is GTSNPN, CDR2 SVGIG, per germline (reference sequence). V shed 7 bases and J shed 3 bases, with 16 bases lying between them. As DNA, the CDR3 is TGTGCCTTATTTTTAGCGACGGGCTACAATGAGCAGTTCTTC. Protein product: CALFLATGYNEQFF.

This clonotype has a count of ten or more. V and J are TRBV12-3 or TRBV12-4 and TRBJ2-1, with 9 bases identical to TRBD2. J lost 7 bases, V lost 3 bases, and 7 bases had no gene match. There are 15 residues in the CDR3. This chain's CDR3 is CASSFLAGLGNEQFF. The DNA of the CDR3 is TGTGCCAGCAGTTTCCTAGCGGGGCTGGGGAATGAGCAGTTCTTC.

This clonotype has at least ten counts. This chain joins TRBV11-2 and TRBJ2-5; 8 bases agree with TRBD2. This CDR3 spans 14 amino acids. Germline CDR1 and CDR2: SGHAT and FQNNGV. Losses at the gene ends were 1 base for V and 4 bases for J; bases not matched to a gene: 2. The CDR3 is CASSLVAGGETQYF. Here the CDR3 DNA reads TGTGCCAGCAGCTTAGTCGCGGGGGGAGAGACCCAGTACTTC. Variable domain in full (rest from reference TRBV11-2 and TRBJ2-5): EAGVAQSPRYKIIEKRQSVAFWCNPISGHATLYWYQQILGQGPKLLIQFQNNGVVDDSQLPKDRFSAERLKGVDSTLKIQPAKLEDSAVYLCASSLVAGGETQYFGPGTRLLVL.

Many counts were recorded for this clonotype. The rearrangement joins TRBV19 to TRBJ1-1; the D is unclear. Between the trimmed V and J ends, which lost 4 bases and 1 base, there was a span of 13 bases. Germline V gene sequence: CDR1 LNHDA, CDR2 SQIVND (reference sequence). The CDR3 loop spans 15 amino acids. The DNA of the CDR3 is TGTGCCAGTAGTACCTGGGGAGGCGGGAACACTGAAGCTTTCTTT. Its protein product is CASSTWGGGNTEAFF.

This clonotype was seen at least ten times. A far more abundant clone sits one base away, making this likely a read error. The chain joins TRBV9 to TRBJ1-6; TRBD1 is a possible D gene (5 bases). Judging by the DNA end, TRBJ1-1 fits better; the J call may be wrong. The CDR3 covers 13 residues. Germline CDR1 is SGDLS and CDR2 is YYNGEE. CDR3 in amino acids: CASARAGTTGAFF. For the CDR3, the DNA is TGTGCCAGCGCACGAGCTGGGACCACTGGAGCTTTCTTT.